This T cell receptor (beta chain) was identified in a study of OX40 agonist ivuxolimab in advanced cancers. This CDR3 spans 15 amino acids. The germline CDR1 and CDR2 sequences are SGHAT and FQNNGV. Trimming shortened V by 0 bases and J by 1 base, and 9 bases separated the two germline ends. Assay used: immunoSEQ multiplex PCR; TCRdb lists only in-frame clones, some missing. The sample lists tens of thousands of clones, 65% to 90% occurring once. The sample here was CD4+ or CD8+ T cells sorted from blood, taken in a trial of the OX40 agonist ivuxolimab. The chain has TRBV11-2 and TRBJ1-1, with D tentatively TRBD1 (5 bases). The source is an adult with an advanced solid tumor such as melanoma, head and neck, liver or kidney cancer. The CDR3: CASSLEGAANTEAFF. DNA of the CDR3: TGTGCCAGCAGCTTAGAAGGGGCGGCGAACACTGAAGCTTTCTTT. The variable domain in full, with the rest retrieved from reference TRBV11-2 and TRBJ1-1, is EAGVAQSPRYKIIEKRQSVAFWCNPISGHATLYWYQQILGQGPKLLIQFQNNGVVDDSQLPKDRFSAERLKGVDSTLKIQPAKLEDSAVYLCASSLEGAANTEAFFGQGTRLTVV.